A single TCR beta chain is shown here with its context. These data are taken from a study of blood T cell repertoires in COVID-19. As for the study in general: The study drew acute and convalescent COVID-19 samples from the United States, Italy and Spain. The analysed material was cDNA or gDNA that came from T cells, B-cell-depleted T cells, or PBMCs.

Participants spanned ages about 18 to 90 years and resided in roughly 26 US areas. Profiled with immunoSEQ multiplex PCR; TCRdb holds only in-frame clones, not every one. Among about 240,000 clones listed, approximately 83% were seen once. Germline V gene sequence: CDR1 LGHDT, CDR2 YNNKEL (reference sequence). CDR3 size: 16 residues. V dropped 4 bases and J dropped 1 base, with 15 bases sitting between them. This chain connects TRBV3-1 (or the pseudogene TRBV3-2) to TRBJ2-3; TRBD2 might be the D (6 bases). The source material was PBMCs or T cells enriched from blood (not recorded which). The receptor comes from a woman in her 40s with acute COVID-19. The CDR3 region is CASSLRLGSRTDTQYF. CDR3 sequence (DNA): TGTGCCAGCAGCCTGCGACTAGGTTCTCGCACAGATACGCAGTATTTT.